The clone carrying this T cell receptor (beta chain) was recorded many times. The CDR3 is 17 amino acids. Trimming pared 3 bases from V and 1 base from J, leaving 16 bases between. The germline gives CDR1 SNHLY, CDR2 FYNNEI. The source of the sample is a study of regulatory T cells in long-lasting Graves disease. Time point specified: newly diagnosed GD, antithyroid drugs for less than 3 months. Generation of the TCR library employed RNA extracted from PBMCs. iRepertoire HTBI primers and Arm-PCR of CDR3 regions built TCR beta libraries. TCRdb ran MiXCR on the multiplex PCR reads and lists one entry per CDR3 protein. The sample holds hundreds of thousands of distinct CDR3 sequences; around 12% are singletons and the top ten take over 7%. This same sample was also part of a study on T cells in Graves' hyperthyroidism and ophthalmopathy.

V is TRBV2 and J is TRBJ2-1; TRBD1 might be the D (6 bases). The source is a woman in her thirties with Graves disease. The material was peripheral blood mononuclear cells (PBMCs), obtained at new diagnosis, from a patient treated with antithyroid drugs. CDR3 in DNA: TGTGCCAGCAGTGATCCTGGAGCAGGGGCTTCCTACAATGAGCAGTTCTTC. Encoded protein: CASSDPGAGASYNEQFF.